The 11 T cell receptor beta chains reported below all come from one sample, sequenced in a study of OX40 agonist ivuxolimab in advanced cancers. Assay: immunoSEQ multiplex PCR; the TCRdb copy retains only in-frame clones and omits some. The top ten hold 0.33% of the sample, which has tens of thousands of clones, roughly nine tenths seen once. The input for sequencing was CD4+ or CD8+ T cells sorted from blood, taken in a trial of the OX40 agonist ivuxolimab. These receptors came from an adult with an advanced solid tumor such as melanoma, head and neck, liver or kidney cancer.

The chain couples TRBV5-1 to TRBJ1-4, with D perhaps matching TRBD1 (5 bases). The germline V and J ends were trimmed by 0 bases and 8 bases, with 11 bases remaining between them. CDR3 length: 14 amino acids. The germline CDR1 and CDR2 sequences are SGHRS and YFSETQ. CDR3 sequence reads: CASSLVGRGEKLFF. As DNA, the CDR3 is TGCGCCAGCAGCTTGGTCGGGAGGGGAGAAAAACTGTTTTTT. Filled out from reference TRBV5-1 and TRBJ1-4, the complete variable domain reads KAGVTQTPRYLIKTRGQQVTLSCSPISGHRSVSWYQQTPGQGLQFLFEYFSETQRNKGNFPGRFSGRQFSNSRSEMNVSTLELGDSALYLCASSLVGRGEKLFFGSGTQLSVL.

The V and J genes are TRBV10-3 and TRBJ1-1; no clear D. This CDR3 contains 14 residues. Trimming removed 4 bases from V and 1 base from J, with 10 bases in between. The germline V gene encodes CDR1 ENHRY and CDR2 SYGVKD. The CDR3 nucleotides are TGTGCCATCAGTGTGGGTACCGAGAACACTGAAGCTTTCTTT. It is translated as CAISVGTENTEAFF.

The rearrangement links TRBV18 to TRBJ1-3, with TRBD1 identical over 9 bases. The ends lost 6 bases at V and 4 bases at J; junction bases unmatched: 7. The CDR3 runs to 15 residues. Germline V gene data show CDR1 as KGHSH and CDR2 as LQKENI. The CDR3 DNA follows: TGTGCCAGCTCCTGGGACAGGGCAGCAGGAAACACCATATATTTT. Translation: CASSWDRAAGNTIYF.

J is TRBJ2-2 and V is TRBV29-1; tentatively, D is TRBD1 (7 bases). V gave up 4 bases and J gave up 4 bases, with 10 bases separating them. The CDR3 extends over 13 amino acids. Germline-derived CDR1 and CDR2 are SQVTM and ANQGSEA. The CDR3 sequence: CSVAGGGTGELFF. The CDR3 DNA follows: TGCAGCGTTGCAGGGGGAGGCACCGGGGAGCTGTTTTTT.

The gene calls are TRBV9 and TRBJ1-3, with D perhaps TRBD1 (5 bases). V gave up 4 bases and J gave up 0 bases, with 17 bases separating them. The CDR3 is 17 amino acids. Germline CDR1 and CDR2: SGDLS and YYNGEE. As DNA, the CDR3 is TGTGCCAGCAGCCGGGTGGGGGACGGATACTCTGGAAACACCATATATTTT. Translation gives CASSRVGDGYSGNTIYF.

The CDR3 sequence is CASSSIRGAPNTEAFF. The CDR3 nucleotides are TGTGCCAGCAGCTCTATCCGGGGAGCTCCGAACACTGAAGCTTTCTTT. The genes are TRBV11-2 and TRBJ1-1; no clear D. The CDR3 consists of 16 residues. The germline CDR1 and CDR2 sequences are SGHAT and FQNNGV. Trimming removed 4 bases from V and 1 base from J, with 16 bases in between.

The rearrangement uses TRBV7-2 and TRBJ2-7, with 13 nucleotides matching TRBD2. CDR1 and CDR2 from the germline V gene are SGHTA and FQGNSA. V shed 6 bases and J 2 bases; nucleotides not matched to a gene: 16. The CDR3 sequence is 19 residues long. In nucleotides, the CDR3 is TGTGCCAGCAGTCCCCAACCACCCGGGACTAGCGGGATGACCTACGAGCAGTACTTC. Translation gives CASSPQPPGTSGMTYEQYF.

The J gene is TRBJ2-2, the V gene TRBV11-3; no definite D call. This CDR3 comprises 12 residues. From germline, CDR1 is SGHNT and CDR2 YENEEA. Between the trimmed V and J ends, which lost 3 bases and 8 bases, there was a span of 7 bases. The CDR3 nucleotides are TGTGCCAGCAGCTTCCCTACAGGGGAGCTGTTTTTT. It encodes CASSFPTGELFF.

The V call is TRBV5-1, the J call TRBJ2-7; TRBD2 might be the D (5 bases). Trimming stripped 3 bases from V and 2 bases from J, with 15 bases between. This CDR3 has 15 residues. Germline CDR1 is SGHRS and CDR2 is YFSETQ. CDR3 in DNA: TGCGCCAGCAGCTCCTCCTTGGCGGGTACCTACGAGCAGTACTTC. As protein: CASSSSLAGTYEQYF. Complete variable domain (other parts from reference TRBV5-1 and TRBJ2-7): KAGVTQTPRYLIKTRGQQVTLSCSPISGHRSVSWYQQTPGQGLQFLFEYFSETQRNKGNFPGRFSGRQFSNSRSEMNVSTLELGDSALYLCASSSSLAGTYEQYFGPGTRLTVT.

This chain joins TRBV5-6 and TRBJ2-5, with no clear D. V was clipped by 1 base and J by 5 bases, with 12 bases between them. Looked up from germline, CDR1 is SGHDT and CDR2 is YYEEEE. The CDR3 sequence is 14 residues long. CDR3 nucleotide sequence: TGTGCCAGCAGCTTGCTTGGAGACGAGGAGACCCAGTACTTC. It codes for CASSLLGDEETQYF. The full variable domain, completed using reference TRBV5-6 and TRBJ2-5, is DAGVTQSPTHLIKTRGQQVTLRCSPKSGHDTVSWYQQALGQGPQFIFQYYEEEERQRGNFPDRFSGHQFPNYSSELNVNALLLGDSALYLCASSLLGDEETQYFGPGTRLLVL.

The gene calls are TRBV27 and TRBJ1-6; no clear D. The CDR3 spans 14 residues. Germline V lookup: CDR1 MNHEY, CDR2 SMNVEV (reference sequence). Trimming left V 3 bases short and J 6 bases short, with 9 bases between. The DNA of the CDR3 is TGTGCCAGCAGTTTGTTCGGAGCTAATTCACCCCTCCACTTT. Translated, it gives CASSLFGANSPLHF.